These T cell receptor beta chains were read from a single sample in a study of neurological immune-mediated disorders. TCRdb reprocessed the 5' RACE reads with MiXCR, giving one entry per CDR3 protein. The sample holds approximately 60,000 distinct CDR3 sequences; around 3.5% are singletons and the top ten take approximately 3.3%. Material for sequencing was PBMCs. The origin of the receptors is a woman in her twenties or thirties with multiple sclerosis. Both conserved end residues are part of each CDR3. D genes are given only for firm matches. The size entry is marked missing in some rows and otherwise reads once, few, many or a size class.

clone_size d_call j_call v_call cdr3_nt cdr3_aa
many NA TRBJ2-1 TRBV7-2 TGTGCCAGCAGCTTGGACACCACGGCTGAGCAGTTCTTC CASSLDTTAEQFF
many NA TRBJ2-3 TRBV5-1 TGCGCCAGCAGTATGGGGGACACAGATACGCAGTATTTT CASSMGDTDTQYF
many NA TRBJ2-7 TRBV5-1 TGCGCCAGCGCGCCAGGGACCACCTACGAGCAGTACTTC CASAPGTTYEQYF
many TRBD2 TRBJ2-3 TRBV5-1 TGCGCCAGCAGCGTAGCGGGAGACGGCACAGATACGCAGTATTTT CASSVAGDGTDTQYF
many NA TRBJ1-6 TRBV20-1 TGCAGTGCTAGAGATGGGGGCTCACCCCTCCACTTT CSARDGGSPLHF
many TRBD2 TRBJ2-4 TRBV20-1 TGCAGTGCTATGGGACTAGCGGATCGTTCAGCCAAAAACATTCAGTACTTC CSAMGLADRSAKNIQYF
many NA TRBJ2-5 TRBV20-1 TGCAGTGCTGTTATACCGACAGGAGGGCGAGAGACCCAGTACTTC CSAVIPTGGRETQYF
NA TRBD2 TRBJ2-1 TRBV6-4 TGTGCCAGCGCCCTCAAGGCGGGAGGCTCCTACAATGAGCAGTTCTTC CASALKAGGSYNEQFF
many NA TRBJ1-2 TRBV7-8 TGTGCCAGCGGCGAGGGGGTCCGGGGCTACACCTTC CASGEGVRGYTF
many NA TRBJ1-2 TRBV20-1 TGCAGTGCTAGAGGCACGGGGGAGTACTATGGCTACACCTTC CSARGTGEYYGYTF
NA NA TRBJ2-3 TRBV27 TGTGCCAGCAGCTTGACTAGTTGGGGGACAGATACGCAGTATTTT CASSLTSWGTDTQYF
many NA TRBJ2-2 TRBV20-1 TGCAGTGCTAGAGATCTTTCCGGGGAGCTGTTTTTT CSARDLSGELFF
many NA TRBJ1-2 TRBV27 TGTGCCAGCAGTTTCAAGGGTCTAGGTGGCTACACCTTC CASSFKGLGGYTF
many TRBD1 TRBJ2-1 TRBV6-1 TGTGCCAGCAGTGGCCGGGACAGGGCCTACAATGAGCAGTTCTTC CASSGRDRAYNEQFF
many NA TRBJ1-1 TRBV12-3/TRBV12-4 TGTGCCAGCAGGGAGTGGCGGTTCAGAGCTTTCTTT CASREWRFRAFF
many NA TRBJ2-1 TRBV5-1 TGCGCCAGCAGCCATGAGGGGGGGGAGCAGTTCTTC CASSHEGGEQFF
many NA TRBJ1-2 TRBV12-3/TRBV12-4 TGTGCCAGCCACCCAGGTCCCGGGACAAGGGTCTATGGCTACACCTTC CASHPGPGTRVYGYTF
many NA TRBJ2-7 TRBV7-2 TGTGCCAGCAGCTTAGCCCCAGGGACCAGCCACGAGCAGTACTTC CASSLAPGTSHEQYF
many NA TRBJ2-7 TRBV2 TGTGCCAGCAGTGATGCGCTACCGGGACGGTACTTC CASSDALPGRYF
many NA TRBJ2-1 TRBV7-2 TGTGCCAGCAGCTTACGGGGTGAGAGTTACAATGAGCAGTTCTTC CASSLRGESYNEQFF
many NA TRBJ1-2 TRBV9 TGTGCCAGCAGCGGCCTACTACCCGGGGTCGAAGCGGACCCAGGCTACACCTTC CASSGLLPGVEADPGYTF
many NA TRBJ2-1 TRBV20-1 TGCAGTGGGGTCGGGACGAGCTACAATGAGCAGTTCTTC CSGVGTSYNEQFF
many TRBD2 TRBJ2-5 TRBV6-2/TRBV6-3 TGTGCCAGCCTTCCGGGACTAGCTGTTGGGGCTGGGGAGACCCAGTACTTC CASLPGLAVGAGETQYF
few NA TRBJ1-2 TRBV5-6 TGTGCCAGCAGCTCGAGCCCGACAGTTAACTATGGCTACACCTTC CASSSSPTVNYGYTF
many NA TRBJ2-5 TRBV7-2 TGTGCCAGCAGCCCCGACAGGCTAGCGAAAGAGACCCAGTACTTC CASSPDRLAKETQYF
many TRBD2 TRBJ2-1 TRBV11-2 TGTGCCAGCAGCCCCCGGGGGGGGGTGAGCTCCTACAATGAGCAGTTCTTC CASSPRGGVSSYNEQFF
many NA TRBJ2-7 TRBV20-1 TGCAGTGCTCGGACAGTGAGCTCCTACGAGCAGTACTTC CSARTVSSYEQYF
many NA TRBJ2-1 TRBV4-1 TGCGCCAGCAGCCAAGGTCGGGCGGTCCCTTACAATGAGCAGTTCTTC CASSQGRAVPYNEQFF
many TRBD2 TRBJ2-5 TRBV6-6 TGTGCCAGCAGCCGACTAGCGGGGGACCAAGAGACCCAGTACTTC CASSRLAGDQETQYF
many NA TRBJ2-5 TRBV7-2 TGTGCCAGCAGCAGATCCTCAACAGAGACCCAGTACTTC CASSRSSTETQYF
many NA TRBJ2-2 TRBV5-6 TGTGCCAGCAGCTTGGACAGAAACACCGGGGAGCTGTTTTTT CASSLDRNTGELFF
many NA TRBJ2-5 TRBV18 TGTGCCAGCTCACCGTTGTACCAAGAGACCCAGTACTTC CASSPLYQETQYF
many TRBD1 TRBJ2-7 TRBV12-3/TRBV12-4 TGTGCCAGCAGTTTAGGGGCCGGGACAGGGGACGAGCAGTACTTC CASSLGAGTGDEQYF
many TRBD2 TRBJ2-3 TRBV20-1 TGCAGTGCTAGACTAGCGGGAGGGCCGAGAGATACGCAGTATTTT CSARLAGGPRDTQYF
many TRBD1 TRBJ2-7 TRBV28 TGTGCCAGCAGTTTAGCCCGGACAGGGGCCAACGAGCAGTACTTC CASSLARTGANEQYF
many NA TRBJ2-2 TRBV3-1 TGTGCCAGCAGCCACTTTGTACGTCCACCGACTACTCTGAACACCGGGGAGCTGTTTTTT CASSHFVRPPTTLNTGELFF
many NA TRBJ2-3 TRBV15 TGTGCCACCAGCGCCTTAACCACAGATACGCAGTATTTT CATSALTTDTQYF
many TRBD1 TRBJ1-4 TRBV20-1 TGCAGTGCCCAGACAGGGGGAAACGAAAAACTGTTTTTT CSAQTGGNEKLFF
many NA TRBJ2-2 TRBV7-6 TGTGCCAGCAGCTTACGTCTAGCTGGCGGGGAGCTGTTTTTT CASSLRLAGGELFF
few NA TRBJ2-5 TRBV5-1 TGCGCCAGCAGACCGGCAGGGACCCAAGAGACCCAGTACTTC CASRPAGTQETQYF
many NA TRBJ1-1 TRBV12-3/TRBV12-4 TGTGCCAGCAGTTTTGGGGGGCCCAACACTGAAGCTTTCTTT CASSFGGPNTEAFF
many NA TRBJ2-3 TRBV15 TGTGCCACCAGCAGAGATGGGCAGGGAACAGATACGCAGTATTTT CATSRDGQGTDTQYF
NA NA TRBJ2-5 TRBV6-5 TGTGCCAGCAGTTACGACCTTTGGGGGTACCAAGAGACCCAGTACTTC CASSYDLWGYQETQYF
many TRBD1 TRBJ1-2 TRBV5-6 TGTGCCTGCAGCACAGGGGACTATGGCTACACCTTC CACSTGDYGYTF
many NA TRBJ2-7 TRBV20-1 TGCAGTGCTAGAGACCTAGGGTGGGGGATCTACGAGCAGTACTTC CSARDLGWGIYEQYF
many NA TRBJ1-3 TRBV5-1 TGCGCCAGCAGCTTGGGAGGATGGCAGTCTGGAAACACCATATATTTT CASSLGGWQSGNTIYF
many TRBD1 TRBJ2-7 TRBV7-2 TGTGCCAGCAGGGGCAGGGGGCCTAGCTCCTACGAGCAGTACTTC CASRGRGPSSYEQYF
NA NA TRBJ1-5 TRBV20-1 NA CSASNIWAGGNQPQNF
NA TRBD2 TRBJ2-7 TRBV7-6 TGTGCCAGCAGCGTAGGTTGGACTAGCGGTTACAACGAGCAGTACTTC CASSVGWTSGYNEQYF
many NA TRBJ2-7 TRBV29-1 TGCAGCGTGGCCGGGGGCCCGAGCTCCTACGAGCAGTACTTC CSVAGGPSSYEQYF
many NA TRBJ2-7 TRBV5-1 TGCGCCAGCAGCTTGTTTTTTGGGCCATCCTACGAGCAGTACTTC CASSLFFGPSYEQYF
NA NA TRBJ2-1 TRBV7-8 TGTGCCAGCAGCCCCCAGACTAGTGCGTACAATGAGCAGTTCTTC CASSPQTSAYNEQFF
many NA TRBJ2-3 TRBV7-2 TGTGCCAGCAAATGGGATTTTAGCACAGATACGCAGTATTTT CASKWDFSTDTQYF
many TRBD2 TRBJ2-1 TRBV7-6 TGTGCCAGCAGCGGACTAGCGGGAGCCAATGAGCAGTTCTTC CASSGLAGANEQFF
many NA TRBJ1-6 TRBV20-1 TGCAGTGCTAGGACTGGAGGTTTCTCACCCCTCCACTTT CSARTGGFSPLHF
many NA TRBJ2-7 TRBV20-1 TGCAGTGCTATTCCCAGGGCCGGATTAGACGAGCAGTACTTC CSAIPRAGLDEQYF